This TCR beta chain appears in the sequencing data of a study of lymphopenia after photon versus proton radiotherapy. Study-wide findings and caveats: Post-nadir diversity loss with photons came from oligoclonal expansion, particularly CD8+ Temra cells. Only patients who died were analyzed for survival; proton advantage is unproven. Relative stability marked proton patients; photon patients lost diversity and naive cells. In patients who died, overall survival fell as post-nadir TCR diversity dropped more.

About this clone: The antigen is not known.

TCRdb's table, derived via immunoSEQ multiplex PCR, lists solely in-frame clones and lacks some. The sample holds over 35,000 clones, about 82% seen once. The sample in question was peripheral blood, obtained from a patient treated with proton-based radiotherapy. This TCR came from a woman in her seventies with pancreatic cancer. Some clones in this sample may be carry-over from other donors' samples.

The CDR3 reads CASRTSGTSYEQYF. CDR3 nucleotides: TGTGCCAGTAGAACTAGCGGGACTTCCTACGAGCAGTACTTC. The chain recombines TRBV19 with TRBJ2-7; 10 positions agree with TRBD2. Germline lookup yields CDR1 LNHDA and CDR2 SQIVND (reference sequence). With 6 bases clipped from V and 1 base from J, the junction kept 3 bases outside the gene matches. The CDR3 covers 14 residues.